These 5 T cell receptor beta chains share one sample of origin, sequenced in a study of blood T cell repertoires in COVID-19. TCRdb's copy holds only in-frame clones and misses some; the assay was immunoSEQ multiplex PCR. The sample contains about 200,000 clones, about 82% of which appear only once. Sequenced input: PBMCs or T cells enriched from blood (not recorded which). These receptors came from a man aged 40-55 years with acute COVID-19.

In its sample, this clone was seen once. The chain links TRBV28 to TRBJ1-5; D is uncertain. Germline CDR1 MDHEN, CDR2 SYDVKM. The length of the CDR3 is 15 residues. Trimming stripped 2 bases from V and 4 bases from J, with 12 bases between. CDR3 amino acids: CASSLPQGGNQPQHF. Written as DNA, the CDR3 is TGTGCCAGCAGTTTACCCCAAGGCGGGAATCAGCCCCAGCATTTT.

This sequence joins TRBV5-5 and TRBJ1-5, with D unclear. The CDR3 sequence is 15 residues long. Germline V lookup: CDR1 SGHKS, CDR2 YYEKEE (reference sequence). V dropped 0 bases and J dropped 0 bases, with 7 bases sitting between them. CDR3 nucleotide sequence: TGTGCCAGCAGCTTGGAGTACTATAGCAATCAGCCCCAGCATTTT. It is translated as CASSLEYYSNQPQHF.

The J gene is TRBJ2-1, the V gene TRBV10-3, with D possibly matching TRBD1 (5 bases). Trimming left V 3 bases short and J 9 bases short, with 12 bases between. Per germline, CDR1 ENHRY and CDR2 SYGVKD. This CDR3 comprises 13 residues. The CDR3 loop is CAISEKGWVEQFF. CDR3 in DNA: TGTGCCATCAGTGAAAAGGGGTGGGTTGAGCAGTTCTTC.

The CDR3 is CASSARGAGETQYF. The CDR3 DNA reads TGTGCCAGCAGCGCCAGGGGCGCGGGAGAGACCCAGTACTTC. The V and J genes are TRBV9 and TRBJ2-5, with D perhaps TRBD1 (6 bases). This CDR3 comprises 14 residues. V lost 3 bases, J lost 4 bases, and 13 bases lay in between. Per germline, CDR1 SGDLS and CDR2 YYNGEE.

This chain uses TRBV28 with TRBJ1-4, with 10 bases fitting TRBD1. CDR1 is MDHEN and CDR2 is SYDVKM in the germline V gene. CDR3 length equals 15 residues. J lost 8 bases, V lost 7 bases, and 10 bases had no gene match. The CDR3 protein is CASTDRQGAGEKLFF. CDR3 in DNA: TGTGCCAGCACCGATAGACAGGGGGCCGGGGAAAAACTGTTTTTT.